The 30 T cell receptor beta chains listed next were all sequenced from one sample in a study of cytomegalovirus exposure and HLA in healthy donors. Primers included in the PCR were 60 Vbeta and 13 Jbeta primers. Method: immunoSEQ multiplex PCR; TCRdb's copy keeps in-frame clones and lacks some. The sample records 210,000 or so clones, around 88% being singletons. The sequencing sample was made of PBMCs. The receptors were gathered from a woman aged 18-29 years in good health and CMV-seronegative.

This clone turned up a few times. The gene calls are TRBV6-1 and TRBJ1-2; 7 nucleotides agree with TRBD1. The J segment lost 12 bases and the V segment lost 5 bases, leaving 9 bases of the junction unmatched. Germline assignment: CDR1 MNHNS and CDR2 SASEGT. This CDR3 is built from 12 residues. In DNA, the CDR3 is TGTGCCAGCAGTACACAGGGGCGGTCGGACACCTTC. Encoded protein: CASSTQGRSDTF.

DNA of the CDR3: TGTGCCAGCAGTTGGGGACAGGTTCCTGGAAACACCATATATTTT. Translated, it gives CASSWGQVPGNTIYF. The chain has TRBV6-5 and TRBJ1-3, with 8 nucleotides matching TRBD1. The V and J ends lost 4 bases and 2 bases, in that order; junction bases with no gene match: 4. The CDR3 extends over 15 amino acids. Germline V gene data show CDR1 as MNHEY and CDR2 as SVGAGI.

Comments on this clone: Other DNA sequences from this sample encode an identical CDR3 as well. This chain uses TRBV2 with TRBJ1-5, with D tentatively TRBD1 (5 bases). With 3 bases removed from V and 0 bases from J, the gap between germline ends came to 6 bases. Germline-derived CDR1 and CDR2 are SNHLY and FYNNEI. The CDR3 covers 14 residues. In DNA form, the CDR3 reads TGTGCCAGCAGTGACAGGGATAGCAATCAGCCCCAGCATTTT. Encoded protein: CASSDRDSNQPQHF.

V is TRBV6-1 and J is TRBJ2-6, with D unresolved. Trimming took off 0 bases at V and 0 bases at J, with 6 bases between the two ends. The CDR3 is made up of 16 amino acids. Germline CDR1 and CDR2: MNHNS and SASEGT. CDR3 sequence: CASSEATYSGANVLTF. CDR3 nucleotides: TGTGCCAGCAGTGAAGCTACTTACTCTGGGGCCAACGTCCTGACTTTC.

The gene calls are TRBV6-1 and TRBJ2-7; D is perhaps TRBD1 (5 bases). The CDR3 runs 12 residues. V lost 2 bases and J 7 bases, leaving 9 bases between the germline ends. Germline CDR1 MNHNS, CDR2 SASEGT. The CDR3 DNA reads as TGTGCCAGCAGTGAAATCAGGGCGGAGCAGTACTTC. Its protein product is CASSEIRAEQYF.

The chain links TRBV19 to TRBJ2-3; 8 nucleotides match TRBD2. Looked up from germline, CDR1 is LNHDA and CDR2 is SQIVND (reference sequence). V trimming: 3 bases; J trimming: 4 bases; junction bases outside the gene matches: 3. CDR3 length: 14 residues. The CDR3, as DNA: TGTGCCAGTAGTATCCTACTAGCGGCAGATACGCAGTATTTT. Translated, it gives CASSILLAADTQYF. The variable domain in full, completed from reference TRBV19 and TRBJ2-3, reads DGGITQSPKYLFRKEGQNVTLSCEQNLNHDAMYWYRQDPGQGLRLIYYSQIVNDFQKGDIAEGYSVSREKKESFPLTVTSAQKNPTAFYLCASSILLAADTQYFGPGTRLTVL.

This sequence joins TRBV11-2 and TRBJ1-5; no reliable D call. Germline assignment: CDR1 SGHAT and CDR2 FQNNGV. V was cut by 1 base and J by 2 bases, with 6 bases left in between. The CDR3 totals 14 residues. This CDR3 reads CASSLGQGNQPQHF. The CDR3, as DNA: TGTGCCAGCAGCTTAGGCCAGGGCAATCAGCCCCAGCATTTT.

V gene TRBV19 combines with J gene TRBJ1-2; weak D call: TRBD1 (6 bases). Per the germline V gene, CDR1 is LNHDA and CDR2 is SQIVND (reference sequence). CDR3 length: 15 residues. V was pared by 4 bases and J by 6 bases, with 18 bases between. The CDR3 DNA follows: TGTGCCAGTAGTACAGGGACACCCTTGTCCCATGGCTACACCTTC. Its translation: CASSTGTPLSHGYTF.

The chain uses TRBV7-2 and TRBJ1-6, with TRBD1 matching over 7 bases. The CDR3 spans 16 residues. CDR1 is SGHTA, CDR2 FQGNSA, per germline. The V gene end was trimmed by 2 bases and the J gene end by 5 bases; junction bases not matched to a gene: 6. The CDR3 reads CASSLFGTANNSPLHF. In nucleotides, the CDR3 is TGTGCCAGCAGCTTATTCGGGACAGCGAATAATTCACCCCTCCACTTT.

The rearrangement joins TRBV5-1 to TRBJ2-1; 15 bases fit TRBD2. Germline V gene lookup returns CDR1 SGHRS and CDR2 YFSETQ. The CDR3 is 16 residues long. Trimming removed 4 bases from V and 4 bases from J; junction bases left unmatched: 3. CDR3 amino acids: CASSGGLAGGYNEQFF. In nucleotides, the CDR3 is TGCGCCAGCAGCGGAGGACTAGCGGGGGGGTACAATGAGCAGTTCTTC.

The rearrangement uses TRBV5-8 and TRBJ1-5, with D possibly being TRBD1 (6 bases). V was shortened by 2 bases and J by 6 bases, with 21 bases between the two germline ends. The CDR3 has 17 amino acids. Per germline, CDR1 SGHTS and CDR2 YDEGEE. For the CDR3, the DNA is TGTGCCAGCAGCTTTGGAAATATCGGGGGGCAGGGTCAGCCCCAGCATTTT. It translates to CASSFGNIGGQGQPQHF.

This clone was found once. The chain's CDR3 is CASSLDSYYGYTF. The CDR3 coding sequence is TGCGCCAGCAGCTTGGACAGCTACTATGGCTACACCTTC. The rearrangement uses TRBV5-1 and TRBJ1-2; D uncertain. V dropped 0 bases and J dropped 3 bases, with 6 bases sitting between them. Germline loops: CDR1 SGHRS, CDR2 YFSETQ. CDR3 length: 13 amino acids.

This clone turned up a few times. The V and J genes are TRBV5-1 and TRBJ2-3, with D unresolved. The CDR3 extends over 14 amino acids. The ends were cut back, 0 bases at V and 0 bases at J, with 5 bases in the middle. CDR1 SGHRS and CDR2 YFSETQ come from the germline V gene. CDR3 residues: CASSLALSTDTQYF. The CDR3 DNA sequence: TGCGCCAGCAGCTTGGCCTTGAGCACAGATACGCAGTATTTT.

CDR3 sequence: CASTSRGRGPYGYTF. The CDR3, as DNA: TGTGCCAGCACCTCTCGAGGCAGGGGGCCCTATGGCTACACCTTC. The chain combines TRBV5-6 with TRBJ1-2; 8 bases fit TRBD1. Looked up from germline, CDR1 is SGHDT and CDR2 is YYEEEE. The ends lost 6 bases at V and 4 bases at J; junction bases unmatched: 11. CDR3 size: 15 residues.

The chain employs TRBV7-2 and TRBJ1-6; tentatively, D is TRBD1 (6 bases). V was shortened by 1 base and J by 2 bases, with 6 bases between the two germline ends. From germline, CDR1 is SGHTA and CDR2 FQGNSA. This CDR3 region has 15 residues. CDR3 loop: CASSLGQAYNSPLHF. CDR3 nucleotide sequence: TGTGCCAGCAGCTTAGGACAGGCCTATAATTCACCCCTCCACTTT.

The V gene is TRBV7-2, the J gene TRBJ2-5, with D possibly TRBD1 on 6 matching bases. CDR1 is SGHTA, CDR2 FQGNSA, per germline. CDR3 length: 14 residues. The V end was cut by 5 bases, the J end by 3 bases, with 13 bases between. The CDR3, as DNA: TGTGCCAGCAGCCTTATCAGGGGAGAAGAGACCCAGTACTTC. Protein: CASSLIRGEETQYF.

The chain is built from TRBV7-2 and TRBJ1-2; TRBD1 matches 10 bases. CDR3 length equals 15 residues. CDR1 SGHTA and CDR2 FQGNSA come from the germline V gene. V shed 5 bases and J 7 bases; nucleotides not matched to a gene: 10. CDR3 protein: CASSAIQTGGTGYTF. Written as DNA, the CDR3 is TGTGCCAGCAGCGCAATTCAGACAGGGGGCACTGGCTACACCTTC.

The CDR3 coding sequence is TGTGCCAGCAGCTTAGGAGGCGGCACTGAAGCTTTCTTT. Translating gives CASSLGGGTEAFF. The V and J genes are TRBV7-2 and TRBJ1-1; D gene uncertain. V lost 1 base and J lost 4, with 7 bases in between. CDR3 size: 13 residues. Germline V CDR1 and CDR2: SGHTA, FQGNSA. Full variable domain (missing parts from reference TRBV7-2 and TRBJ1-1): GAGVSQSPSNKVTEKGKDVELRCDPISGHTALYWYRQSLGQGLEFLIYFQGNSAPDKSGLPSDRFSAERTGGSVSTLTIQRTQQEDSAVYLCASSLGGGTEAFFGQGTRLTVV.

V usage is TRBV21-1 and J usage is TRBJ2-6; the D call of TRBD1 is as the table states it, not checked on the DNA. TRBV21-1 is labeled a pseudogene. This CDR3 has 21 residues. The CDR3 DNA follows: TGTGCCAGCAGCATGTTATCCAAAGAGGACAGGGGTATGTCTGGGGCCAACGTCCTGACTTTC. Translated, it gives CASSMLSKEDRGMSGANVLTF.

The chain couples TRBV19 to TRBJ1-1; no definite D call. The germline CDR1 and CDR2 sequences are LNHDA and SQIVND (reference sequence). With 8 bases removed from V and 5 bases from J, the gap between germline ends came to 12 bases. CDR3 length: 12 amino acids. CDR3 sequence reads: CASRVGRTEAFF. The CDR3 nucleotides are TGTGCCAGTCGAGTAGGGAGGACTGAAGCTTTCTTT.

This clone was recorded only once. This chain joins TRBV5-1 and TRBJ1-2; no clear D. CDR3 length: 14 residues. Between the trimmed V and J ends, which lost 0 bases and 14 bases, there was a span of 20 bases. Germline V CDR1 and CDR2: SGHRS, YFSETQ. In DNA, the CDR3 is TGCGCCAGCAGCTTGGGCGGGGTGGATGTCTCCACTACCTTC. This encodes CASSLGGVDVSTTF.

The genes are TRBV7-9 and TRBJ1-2; TRBD1 is a possible D gene (6 bases). From germline, CDR1 is SEHNR and CDR2 FQNEAQ (reference sequence). V lost 0 bases, J lost 7 bases, and 12 bases lay in between. The CDR3 covers 14 residues. The CDR3 here is CASSLAQGRFGYTF. In nucleotides, the CDR3 is TGTGCCAGCAGCTTAGCACAGGGCAGGTTTGGCTACACCTTC.

The gene calls are TRBV29-1 and TRBJ2-2, with D unresolved. The CDR3 is 14 residues long. Trimming removed 5 bases from V and 3 bases from J, with 13 bases in between. Germline CDR1 reads SQVTM; CDR2 reads ANQGSEA. The CDR3 loop is CSVYSGLHTGELFF. CDR3 in DNA: TGCAGCGTTTATTCGGGTTTGCACACCGGGGAGCTGTTTTTT.

The chain joins TRBV30 to TRBJ1-5; the match to TRBD1 covers 8 bases. CDR1 and CDR2 from the germline V gene are GTSNPN and SVGIG (reference sequence). The CDR3 is made up of 13 amino acids. J lost 9 bases, V lost 3 bases, and 7 bases had no gene match. The CDR3 protein is CAWSATGGMPQHF. CDR3 in DNA: TGTGCCTGGAGCGCCACAGGGGGTATGCCCCAGCATTTT. The variable domain in full, with the rest retrieved from reference TRBV30 and TRBJ1-5, is SQTIHQWPATLVQPVGSPLSLECTVEGTSNPNLYWYRQAAGRGLQLLFYSVGIGQISSEVPQNLSASRPQDRQFILSSKKLLLSDSGFYLCAWSATGGMPQHFGDGTRLSIL.

CDR3 DNA sequence: TGCGCCAGCAGCCAAGATTACTCATACTCTGGAAACACCATATATTTT. It is translated as CASSQDYSYSGNTIYF. V usage is TRBV4-3 and J usage is TRBJ1-3; D is undetermined. The CDR3 totals 16 residues. Trimming removed 0 bases at V and 0 bases at J, with 9 bases between. CDR1 LGHNA and CDR2 YSLEER come from the germline V gene.

The V call is TRBV7-9, the J call TRBJ1-1, with TRBD1 matching 8 bases. CDR1 SEHNR and CDR2 FQNEAQ come from the germline V gene (reference sequence). CDR3 length equals 15 residues. The J segment lost 0 bases and the V segment lost 5 bases, leaving 5 bases of the junction unmatched. CDR3 sequence (DNA): TGTGCCAGCAGCCGACAGGGGTCGGTGAACACTGAAGCTTTCTTT. Translating gives CASSRQGSVNTEAFF.

The genes are TRBV27 and TRBJ2-7, with a tentative D call TRBD2 (5 bases). V lost 6 bases and J lost 2, with 11 bases in between. Germline V gene lookup returns CDR1 MNHEY and CDR2 SMNVEV (reference sequence). The length of the CDR3 is 13 residues. CDR3 sequence reads: CASSQRGPYEQYF. For the CDR3, the DNA is TGTGCCAGCAGCCAAAGAGGGCCCTACGAGCAGTACTTC.

V and J are TRBV6-5 and TRBJ1-3; no firm D call. The V gene lost 2 bases and the J gene lost 8 bases, with 16 bases spanning the gap. Per germline, CDR1 MNHEY and CDR2 SVGAGI. This CDR3 is built from 15 residues. The CDR3 region has the DNA TGTGCCAGCAGTTACGAGGGTTCTGCTAAGGACACCATATATTTT. It translates to CASSYEGSAKDTIYF.

The chain joins TRBV7-2 to TRBJ2-3; 13 bases agree with TRBD2. Losses at the gene ends were 1 base for V and 2 bases for J; bases not matched to a gene: 9. The CDR3 contains 19 residues. Germline V gene data show CDR1 as SGHTA and CDR2 as FQGNSA. Here the CDR3 DNA reads TGTGCCAGCAGCTTAGTCCCCCGGGGACTAGCGGGGACCACAGATACGCAGTATTTT. Protein sequence: CASSLVPRGLAGTTDTQYF.

The rearrangement uses TRBV27 and TRBJ2-7; 7 bases map to TRBD2. V lost 2 bases to trimming and J lost 0 bases; unmatched junction nucleotides: 4. Per the germline V gene, CDR1 is MNHEY and CDR2 is SMNVEV (reference sequence). The CDR3 covers 15 residues. The CDR3 DNA reads as TGTGCCAGCAGTTTACAAACTAGCGTCTCCTACGAGCAGTACTTC. This encodes CASSLQTSVSYEQYF.